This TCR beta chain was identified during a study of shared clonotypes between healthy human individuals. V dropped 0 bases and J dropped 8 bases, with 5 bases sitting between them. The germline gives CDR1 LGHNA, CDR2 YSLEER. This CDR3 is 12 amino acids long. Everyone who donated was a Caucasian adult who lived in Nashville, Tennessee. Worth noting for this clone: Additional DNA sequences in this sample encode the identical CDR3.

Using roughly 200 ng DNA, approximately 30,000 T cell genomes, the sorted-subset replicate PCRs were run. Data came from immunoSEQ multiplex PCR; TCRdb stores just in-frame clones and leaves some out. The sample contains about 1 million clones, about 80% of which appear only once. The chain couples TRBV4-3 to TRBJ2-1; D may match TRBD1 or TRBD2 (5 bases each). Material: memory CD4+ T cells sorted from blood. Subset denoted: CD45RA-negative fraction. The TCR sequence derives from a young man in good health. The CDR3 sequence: CASSQEGDEQFF. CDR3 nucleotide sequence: TGCGCCAGCAGCCAAGAGGGGGATGAGCAGTTCTTC.